The entry below gives a single TCR beta chain sequence along with its context. Its cognate antigen has yet to be identified. Base quality data are lacking; no much larger clone is found one base away. The CDR3, cysteine through phenylalanine, is 17 amino acids long. Solely the CDR3 DNA is kept, with 51 bases framed from the first base. Looking up the germline V gene yields CDR1 SGHDT and CDR2 YYEEEE. Here V drops 0 bases and J drops 1 base, and the junction holds 10 bases not matched to any gene. Libraries were made using the immunoSEQ multiplex PCR assay. For the multiplex PCR, a mixture combining 60 forward primers for TCR Vbeta segments and 13 reverse primers for TCR Jbeta segments was used. A multiplex PCR assay on genomic DNA amplified the CDR3 region of rearranged TCR beta genes. Amplified TCR beta libraries were sequenced as 87-base-pair reads on the Illumina HiSeq System. The study's processing was this. In a later analysis, about 80 million unique TCR beta chains were counted across the 500 to 850 repertoires, and around 10 million of these chains were shared by at least two donors. Raw reads were error-corrected and collapsed into unique sequences by a nearest-neighbor algorithm in which closely related sequences were merged to remove PCR and sequencing errors. Alignment of CDR3 sequences to IMGT reference sequences was used to assign V, D and J gene segments. For a sequence to be retained, a match of at least six nucleotides to both a V gene segment and a J gene segment was required. A rearrangement counted as productive if the CDR3 had no stop codons and remained in frame with V and J, and every other rearrangement counted as non-productive. CDR3 was defined according to IMGT convention as the region running from the second conserved V-encoded cysteine to the conserved J-encoded phenylalanine. The earlier analysis of fewer than 750 of the donors excluded sequences that lacked an unambiguous match to a single V gene segment. An earlier analysis of 500 to 700 of the donors classified V segments as functional when productive rearrangements were above 56.7% and as segregating when the standard deviation between donors was above 5%. A statistical classification framework was developed to diagnose cytomegalovirus status using the catalog of TCR beta chain sequences. In a later analysis, TCR nucleotide sequences were compared against IMGT/GENE-DB human TR gene sequences so that V and J genes could be assigned. In a later analysis, CDR3 sequences and most-parsimonious VDJ recombination scenarios were assigned using the TCRdist pipeline. In a later analysis, each TCR beta chain was defined by its CDR3 amino acid sequence together with its V-gene family, and reads lacking a unique V-gene family were excluded. As a way to deal with suspected cross-contamination and a sequencing artifact, a later analysis dropped roughly 600 nucleotide sequences that were highly shared and had low generation probability. A later analysis calculated a clonal expansion index for each public chain from normalized within-repertoire ranks of inferred template counts. Generation probabilities in a later analysis came from a VDJ recombination model fitted to out-of-frame rearrangements, and those results were checked against IGoR. In a later analysis, TCR-TCR, TCR-HLA and TCR-CMV co-occurrence was scored with hypergeometric tests, and a repertoire-size bias correction was applied to TCR pairs. A later analysis estimated false discovery rates by permuting HLA or CMV assignments 20 times. In a later analysis, co-occurring TCRs were grouped using DBSCAN, and TCRdist sequence similarity was added for clustering within HLA-allele-positive subsets. For co-occurrence clustering, repertoires with fewer than 30,000 or more than 120,000 public chains were excluded, along with roughly five repertoires with anomalous nucleotide sharing. TCRdb obtained this table from immuneACCESS and retained in-frame rearrangements with V and J assigned. These tables miss some clones; where compared with another copy, unresolved V genes account for less than half of the shortfall, and the remainder is unexplained. For V, J and clone size, that table is used; D and trimming come from the DNA. The sample contains approximately 140,000 clones, roughly three quarters of them found a single time. The ten most abundant clones make up just under 1% of the sample.

The data derive from a study of cytomegalovirus exposure and HLA in healthy donors (dated by TCRdb to between 2016 and 2019). For context, the study as a whole: An earlier analysis of about 530 of the donors reported over 250 Gb of sequence data and around 100 million unique TCR beta sequences obtained from 180 million or so T cells. In an earlier analysis of over 550 of the donors, high-throughput TCR beta sequencing was used to judge whether each TCR beta V gene segment behaved as functional or pseudogenic. Of the approximately 400 genotyped donors, around 81% fell in the genetic ancestry cluster associated with self-reported Caucasian donors. A later genetic analysis took genome-wide SNP genotypes for 398 of the 666 donors and used that subset as a discovery cohort. Alongside the repertoire data, information on donor age, sex, ethnicity and CMV serostatus was compiled. The study used immunosequencing to profile the T cell repertoires of about 670 subjects and linked those repertoires to cytomegalovirus serostatus. Every discovery cohort repertoire had been produced on one sequencing platform. High-throughput TCR immunosequencing, statistical association of individual TCRs with disease status, and machine learning were combined to predict cytomegalovirus infection status. HLA typing included class I and class II loci at four-digit resolution. Among 350 to 400 genotyped donors of the cohort, an average of 235,054 unique TCR beta nucleotide sequences were sequenced per donor, around 18% of them non-productive. An early release that covered about 640 HLA-typed donors contained around 330 gigabases of sequencing data and roughly 84 million unique TCR sequences. To study patterns of TCR occurrence, a later analysis re-analyzed previously published TCR beta repertoires from several hundred donors and added high-resolution HLA genotyping. Four to six DR-DQ haplotypes were handled as single units for association and clustering, since linkage in the cohort was strong. A separate validation cohort of 90 to 150 different subjects was used in addition to the roughly 620-subject first cohort. The study aimed to test whether cataloging public T cell receptors could reveal signatures of past pathogen exposure. The number of typed donors differed by locus: about 620-640 for A, B, C, DRB1 and DQB1; approximately 540 for DQA1; over 600 for DPA1; and roughly 450 for DPB1. In the later analysis, no new phenotypic data were used to find candidate immune exposures; instead, reliance was placed on TCR beta sequences and their occurrence across donors. Overall results and qualifications from the work: When HLA alleles, especially DR and DQ, strongly co-occurred, TCR associations were difficult to assign to individual alleles. Approximately 16 rarely observed V segments, including chromosome 9 orphons, were excluded from the earlier analysis of some 590 of the donors because counts were too low. In an earlier analysis of about 600 of the donors, most TCR beta V segments appeared in productive rearrangements about 87% or about 30% of the time, broadly matching IMGT annotations. A later analysis found that TCR association rates varied across HLA loci, with DRB1 alleles showing the most associated TCRs and HLA-C alleles the fewest. According to a later genetic analysis, donors in an Asian-associated ancestry cluster had fewer N-insertions in productive TCRs than the approximately 700-donor mean. The study gave a list of around 170 TCR beta chains associated with cytomegalovirus. In a later genetic analysis, a missense DCLRE1C variant was associated with V-gene and J-gene trimming of TCR beta chains, and the association was replicated in an independent cohort. A further reported finding was that TCR beta sequences accurately predicted the HLA-A and HLA-B alleles for most subjects in the first cohort. At a false discovery rate of 0.05, a later analysis linked about 17,000 TCR beta sequences to specific HLA alleles. Several of the top co-occurrence clusters appeared to be linked to parvovirus B19, influenza, CMV and Epstein-Barr virus, according to a later analysis. Correlated functional status among segregating V segments might be attributable to linkage disequilibrium, but an unknown experimental factor could not be ruled out. Because HLA typing was unavailable for some donors at each locus, only the typed subset was used in association tests. Some IMGT-functional V segments, including TRBV6-2 and TRBV6-3, could not be told apart with the 87-base-pair reads, so those segments were excluded. Most TCR sequences were observed very rarely across donors, whereas some public TCRs were present in many individuals. The authors suggested that the approach could potentially be extended to other disease states and immunological phenotypes. A later analysis found that most CMV-associated TCR beta chains appeared HLA-restricted, with HLA associations seemingly driven largely by CMV exposure. Immune exposure information for the cohort was limited to CMV serostatus. In vitro tests confirmed that a few of the cytomegalovirus-associated TCR beta chains recognize cytomegalovirus antigens. A group of highly shared sequence variants was considered likely to be a technical artifact of the sequencing pipeline. Presence/absence analyses assumed roughly uniform sequencing depth across donors, an assumption that may not hold. In both the original and validation cohorts, the classifier was reported to diagnose cytomegalovirus status with high specificity and sensitivity. Compared with equally common non-associated chains, HLA-associated TCR beta chains in a later analysis were more clonally expanded and had lower generation probabilities. This cohort had only TCR beta chains sequenced, and the lack of alpha or paired-chain data limited which features could be detected.

In total, more than 500 healthy bone marrow donors made up the cohort. Cohort members were all nominally healthy when sampled, although unrecorded immune exposures were likely present. The donor was CMV seronegative and was included in the group of over 300 seronegative cohort members. A peripheral blood sample was collected from each donor, and TCR beta sequencing was performed on peripheral blood mononuclear cells. The Qiagen DNeasy Blood Extraction Kit was used to extract genomic DNA from the blood cell samples. The clonotype comes from a man aged 18 to 29 in good health and CMV-seronegative. This sequence uses TRBV5-6 and TRBJ2-7; 7 central bases correspond to TRBD2. The sample consisted of PBMCs. The CDR3: CASSLVLGGSRSYEQYF. The DNA sequence is as follows: TGTGCCAGCAGCTTGGTATTGGGAGGGTCCAGATCCTACGAGCAGTACTTC.